This T cell receptor beta chain was recovered during a study of blood T cell repertoires in COVID-19. Trimming took 0 bases from V and 3 from J; bases not matched to a gene: 9. Per germline, CDR1 SGDLS and CDR2 YYNGEE. The CDR3 has 17 amino acids. Sequencing was performed with immunoSEQ multiplex PCR; in TCRdb, only in-frame clones are kept and a portion is missing. Of 100,000 or so clones in the sample, 92% were seen once. This TCR was sampled from a woman aged 55-75 years with active COVID-19. Sequenced sample: peripheral blood. The chain uses TRBV9 and TRBJ2-3; 8 bases fit TRBD2. This CDR3 reads CASSVAGNSGMTDTQYF. The CDR3 DNA reads TGTGCCAGCAGCGTAGCTGGGAATAGCGGGATGACAGATACGCAGTATTTT.